The clone carrying this TCR beta chain showed up just a few times. The antigen remains undetermined. The sample comes from a study of response to subunit inactivated influenza vaccine. Looked up from germline, CDR1 is DFQATT and CDR2 is SNEGSKA (reference sequence). CDR3 length: 14 amino acids. Between the trimmed V and J ends, which lost 3 bases and 7 bases, there was a span of 17 bases. Study results and limitations: Each seasonal influenza vaccination, the authors suggested, recruits few new T cells.

From the RT-PCR reads, TCRdb called clonotypes with MiXCR, one entry per CDR3 protein. Of hundreds of thousands of distinct CDR3 sequences listed, around 13% are singletons. The genes are TRBV20-1 and TRBJ2-3, with D possibly matching TRBD2 (6 bases). This sample comprised PBMCs from blood, obtained approximately 15 days before vaccination. The clonotype comes from a man in his fifties or sixties who received an inactivated influenza vaccine. CDR3 in amino acids: CSASGDSAVNTQYF. DNA for the CDR3: TGCAGTGCTAGTGGGGACTCAGCCGTCAATACGCAGTATTTT.